These 32 T cell receptor beta chains were all obtained from the same sample, sequenced in a study of blood T cell repertoires in COVID-19. Measured with immunoSEQ multiplex PCR; TCRdb has only the in-frame clones, and not every one. Of roughly 200,000 clones detected, more than 80% appear once; the ten largest clones hold roughly 1.3%. The sequenced sample consisted of peripheral blood. The receptors derive from a woman aged 30 to 39 with COVID-19, enrolled during active disease.

This clone showed up just once. The CDR3 here is CASSVDGLAGGPGYEQFF. CDR3 nucleotide sequence: TGTGCCAGCAGCGTAGATGGACTAGCGGGAGGGCCAGGATATGAGCAGTTCTTC. The chain joins TRBV9 to TRBJ2-1; 15 bases agree with TRBD2. Germline CDR1 and CDR2: SGDLS and YYNGEE. The length of the CDR3 is 18 residues. Trimming at V came to 0 bases and at J to 8 bases, leaving 9 bases not matched to a gene.

This chain joins TRBV5-4 and TRBJ2-1; 8 nucleotides line up with TRBD2. V shed 0 bases, J shed 9 bases, and the junction held 5 bases outside the gene matches. The CDR3 contains 14 residues. Germline assignment: CDR1 SGHNT and CDR2 YYREEE (reference sequence). CDR3 in DNA: TGTGCCAGCAGCTTGGAGCGGGAGTACTCTGAGCAGTTCTTC. Residues: CASSLEREYSEQFF.

The chain combines TRBV14 with TRBJ2-5, with D tentatively TRBD2 (5 bases). Per germline, CDR1 SGHDN and CDR2 FVKESK. The CDR3 extends over 15 amino acids. With 4 bases removed from V and 5 bases from J, the gap between germline ends came to 17 bases. For the CDR3, the DNA is TGTGCCAGCAGCCCCCGAAGGAGGTTGGAGGAGACCCAGTACTTC. Protein product: CASSPRRRLEETQYF.

The chain carries TRBV7-9 and TRBJ1-4; 11 bases align to TRBD1. J gave up 8 bases and V 5 bases, and 7 bases lay outside the gene matches. The CDR3 is 15 residues long. Germline loops: CDR1 SEHNR, CDR2 FQNEAQ (reference sequence). The CDR3 DNA sequence: TGTGCCAGCAGCCCGCAGGGACAGGGGGAGGAAAAACTGTTTTTT. It codes for CASSPQGQGEEKLFF.

This chain uses TRBV7-9 with TRBJ2-7, with D perhaps TRBD2 (5 bases). This CDR3 region has 14 residues. V lost 2 bases and J lost 1, with 9 bases in between. Germline CDR1 is SEHNR and CDR2 is FQNEAQ (reference sequence). The CDR3 reads CASSLSWESYEQYF. CDR3 nucleotide sequence: TGTGCCAGCAGCTTATCATGGGAGTCCTACGAGCAGTACTTC.

The chain recombines TRBV7-2 with TRBJ2-1; D not certain. V lost 2 bases and J lost 9, with 17 bases in between. From germline, CDR1 is SGHTA and CDR2 FQGNSA. There are 15 residues in the CDR3. The CDR3 nucleotides read TGTGCCAGCAGCTTAACGGGTTCTTCGAGTAGTGAGCAGTTCTTC. Translation gives CASSLTGSSSSEQFF.

The rearrangement joins TRBV5-5 to TRBJ1-4, with D possibly matching TRBD1 (6 bases). V lost 4 bases and J lost 0, with 16 bases in between. Germline CDR1 reads SGHKS; CDR2 reads YYEKEE (reference sequence). CDR3 length: 17 amino acids. CDR3 sequence reads: CASSRRPGDATNEKLFF. In DNA form, the CDR3 reads TGTGCCAGCAGCCGACGACCAGGGGACGCAACTAATGAAAAACTGTTTTTT.

V and J are TRBV27 and TRBJ2-7, with TRBD1 matching over 8 bases. Germline V gives CDR1 MNHEY, CDR2 SMNVEV (reference sequence). CDR3 size: 15 residues. V was pared by 5 bases and J by 0 bases, with 6 bases of the junction left unmatched. The CDR3 spells CASSPRTGSSYEQYF. The CDR3 bases are TGTGCCAGCAGTCCCCGGACAGGGAGCTCCTACGAGCAGTACTTC.

The chain joins TRBV2 to TRBJ2-5; tentatively, D is TRBD1 (7 bases). Between the trimmed V and J ends, which lost 3 bases and 5 bases, there was a span of 13 bases. The CDR3 contains 14 residues. In germline, CDR1 is SNHLY, CDR2 FYNNEI. In nucleotides, the CDR3 is TGTGCCAGCAGTGACAGGTCAGGGGGGGAGACCCAGTACTTC. It codes for CASSDRSGGETQYF.

The genes are TRBV5-8 and TRBJ2-3; possible D gene TRBD2, 5 bases. CDR1 and CDR2 (germline): SGHTS, YDEGEE. V was trimmed by 5 bases and J by 4 bases, leaving 5 bases between them. There are 11 residues in the CDR3. CDR3 region: CASRRADTQYF. The CDR3 coding sequence is TGTGCCAGCAGGAGGGCAGATACGCAGTATTTT.

Concerning this clone: The identical CDR3 is also encoded by other nucleotide sequences in the sample. V gene TRBV5-1 combines with J gene TRBJ2-7; 9 bases map to TRBD1. CDR1 and CDR2 from the germline V gene are SGHRS and YFSETQ. V lost 0 bases to trimming and J lost 4 bases; unmatched junction nucleotides: 2. CDR3 length equals 14 residues. The CDR3 sequence: CASSLGQGVYEQYF. The CDR3 DNA reads TGCGCCAGCAGCTTGGGACAGGGGGTTTACGAGCAGTACTTC. Variable domain in full (rest from reference TRBV5-1 and TRBJ2-7): KAGVTQTPRYLIKTRGQQVTLSCSPISGHRSVSWYQQTPGQGLQFLFEYFSETQRNKGNFPGRFSGRQFSNSRSEMNVSTLELGDSALYLCASSLGQGVYEQYFGPGTRLTVT.

The rearrangement joins TRBV27 to TRBJ2-1; 13 bases fit TRBD2. The junction had 9 bases not matched to a gene; V was cut back by 5 bases and J by 8 bases. Germline CDR1 MNHEY, CDR2 SMNVEV (reference sequence). The CDR3 sequence is 16 residues long. The CDR3 DNA follows: TGTGCCAGCAGTCGAATACTAGCGGGAGGGGCCGATGAGCAGTTCTTC. Translated, it gives CASSRILAGGADEQFF.

In its sample, this clone was seen a few times. This chain joins TRBV9 and TRBJ2-7; 16 bases agree with TRBD2. The length of the CDR3 is 17 residues. The junction had 7 bases not matched to a gene; V was cut back by 3 bases and J by 4 bases. Germline CDR1 is SGDLS and CDR2 is YYNGEE. The CDR3 reads CASSAGLAGGPGYEQYF. The CDR3 DNA sequence: TGTGCCAGCAGCGCGGGACTAGCGGGAGGGCCAGGGTACGAGCAGTACTTC.

This chain joins TRBV7-7 and TRBJ2-3; D is uncertain. CDR3 size: 22 residues. Germline V lookup: CDR1 SSHAT, CDR2 FNYEAQ (reference sequence). V was pared by 5 bases and J by 3 bases, with 36 bases between. The CDR3 DNA is TGTGCCAGCAGCCCCGATCTAGGTGGAACTCACATCCCTCCTCCTGCGACAGATACGCAGTATTTT. Its translation is CASSPDLGGTHIPPPATDTQYF.

This chain links TRBV3-1 (or the pseudogene TRBV3-2) with TRBJ2-7; 12 positions agree with TRBD1. CDR1 and CDR2 from the germline V gene are LGHDT and YNNKEL (reference sequence). V shed 1 base and J 7 bases; nucleotides not matched to a gene: 8. This CDR3 has 16 residues. The CDR3 bases are TGTGCCAGCAGCCAAGTTACGGGACAGGGGGCGGGTGAGCAGTACTTC. This gives the protein CASSQVTGQGAGEQYF.

This clone was observed once. The rearrangement uses TRBV7-9 and TRBJ1-1; TRBD1 is a possible D gene (5 bases). The CDR3 is made up of 13 amino acids. Germline CDR1 is SEHNR and CDR2 is FQNEAQ (reference sequence). The V gene lost 8 bases and the J gene lost 6 bases, with 16 bases spanning the gap. CDR3 nucleotide sequence: TGTGCCAGCGAGCAGGGATTTGGGGCTGAAGCTTTCTTT. Translation: CASEQGFGAEAFF.

For this clone: Distinct nucleotide sequences in the sample also encode this CDR3. The chain recombines TRBV5-1 with TRBJ1-1; D gene uncertain. Germline values: CDR1 SGHRS, CDR2 YFSETQ. Trimming took 2 bases from V and 4 from J, leaving 3 bases between them. This CDR3 comprises 11 residues. CDR3 loop: CASSLATEAFF. The CDR3 DNA is TGCGCCAGCAGCTTAGCCACTGAAGCTTTCTTT.

The J gene is TRBJ2-7, the V gene TRBV19; D is perhaps TRBD2 (6 bases). V was cut by 6 bases and J by 6 bases, with 18 bases left in between. The CDR3 extends over 14 amino acids. Germline loops: CDR1 LNHDA, CDR2 SQIVND (reference sequence). The CDR3 DNA is TGTGCCAGTAGATCCCTGACTAGTGCGCGCGAGCAGTACTTC. Protein: CASRSLTSAREQYF.

V usage is TRBV19 and J usage is TRBJ2-7; 10 nucleotides align to TRBD1. Looked up from germline, CDR1 is LNHDA and CDR2 is SQIVND (reference sequence). Unmatched junction bases numbered 7, after V lost 5 bases and J lost 6 bases. The CDR3 extends over 14 amino acids. The CDR3 loop reads CASSHGTGVTEQYF. CDR3 nucleotide sequence: TGTGCCAGTAGTCACGGGACAGGGGTGACCGAGCAGTACTTC.

The chain carries TRBV9 and TRBJ2-3; D is ambiguous. The ends were cut back, 4 bases at V and 6 bases at J, with 21 bases in the middle. Germline assignment: CDR1 SGDLS and CDR2 YYNGEE. The CDR3 consists of 16 residues. In nucleotides, the CDR3 is TGTGCCAGCAGCCGGGTACTACCACTGCCTCTGGATACGCAGTATTTT. The encoded protein is CASSRVLPLPLDTQYF.

The rearrangement links TRBV27 to TRBJ2-2; 8 nucleotides align to TRBD2. The V segment lost 0 bases and the J segment 7 bases; nucleotides outside the gene matches: 7. The CDR3 is 16 amino acids. CDR1 is MNHEY, CDR2 SMNVEV, per germline (reference sequence). DNA of the CDR3: TGTGCCAGCAGTTTATCTCGGGGGGGGCCTGGCGGGGAGCTGTTTTTT. It is translated as CASSLSRGGPGGELFF.

This chain connects TRBV5-1 to TRBJ2-7, with 7 bases aligning to TRBD1. CDR1 is SGHRS and CDR2 is YFSETQ in the germline V gene. The CDR3 runs to 14 residues. Trimming removed 4 bases from V and 4 bases from J; junction bases left unmatched: 8. For the CDR3, the DNA is TGCGCCAGCAGCACGGACAGGCCACGGTACGAGCAGTACTTC. Its translation: CASSTDRPRYEQYF.

The rearrangement links TRBV1 to TRBJ2-1; TRBD2, the table's D call, lacks a check against the DNA. TRBV1 is an annotated pseudogene. This CDR3 spans 18 amino acids. CDR3 nucleotide sequence: TGCACCAGCAGCCCCGGACTAGCGGGAGGAAACACCTACAATGAGCAGTTCTTC. Residues: CTSSPGLAGGNTYNEQFF.

This clone was detected only once. The chain recombines TRBV5-1 with TRBJ2-7; 11 nucleotides line up with TRBD2. Per germline, CDR1 SGHRS and CDR2 YFSETQ. V shed 3 bases, J shed 6 bases, and the junction held 11 bases outside the gene matches. The CDR3 contains 16 residues. The chain's CDR3 is CASSYEAGLAVVEQYF. DNA of the CDR3: TGCGCCAGCAGCTATGAGGCGGGACTAGCGGTTGTCGAGCAGTACTTC.

V usage is TRBV27 and J usage is TRBJ1-2; TRBD1 is a possible D gene (6 bases). The CDR3 spans 14 residues. The germline V and J ends were trimmed by 3 bases and 2 bases, with 10 bases remaining between them. The V gene's germline CDR1 is MNHEY and CDR2 SMNVEV (reference sequence). The CDR3 bases are TGTGCCAGCAGTTTCCACAGGGCCAACTATGGCTACACCTTC. Amino acids: CASSFHRANYGYTF.

This rearrangement joins TRBV18 to TRBJ1-1; D is ambiguous. The CDR3 covers 12 residues. CDR1 is KGHSH, CDR2 LQKENI, per germline. Between the trimmed V and J ends, which lost 5 bases and 0 bases, there was a span of 4 bases. The CDR3 nucleotides are TGTGCCAGCTCAACTTTGAACACTGAAGCTTTCTTT. Translation: CASSTLNTEAFF.

Here the CDR3 reads CASSQQSGYTDTQYF. The DNA of the CDR3 is TGTGCCAGCAGCCAACAGTCAGGGTACACAGATACGCAGTATTTT. V gene TRBV3-1 (or the pseudogene TRBV3-2) combines with J gene TRBJ2-3; TRBD1 is a possible D gene (5 bases). The V gene's germline CDR1 is LGHDT and CDR2 YNNKEL (reference sequence). Trimming left V 2 bases short and J 2 bases short, with 11 bases between. CDR3 length: 15 residues.

The chain employs TRBV7-3 and TRBJ2-1; 8 bases fit TRBD2. CDR3 length: 15 amino acids. The junction had 4 bases not matched to a gene; V was cut back by 2 bases and J by 4 bases. Germline V CDR1 and CDR2: SGHTA, FQGTGA. The CDR3 bases are TGTGCCAGCAGCTTAGCGGGGGGAAATTACAATGAGCAGTTCTTC. Amino acids: CASSLAGGNYNEQFF. Variable domain in full (rest from reference TRBV7-3 and TRBJ2-1): GAGVSQTPSNKVTEKGKYVELRCDPISGHTALYWYRQSLGQGPEFLIYFQGTGAADDSGLPNDRFFAVRPEGSVSTLKIQRTERGDSAVYLCASSLAGGNYNEQFFGPGTRLTVL.

The chain carries TRBV10-3 and TRBJ1-5, with D unresolved. The CDR3 length is 13 residues. CDR1 and CDR2 from the germline V gene are ENHRY and SYGVKD. The ends were cut back, 6 bases at V and 4 bases at J, with 10 bases in the middle. CDR3 region: CAISPAGNQPQHF. The DNA for the CDR3 is TGTGCCATCAGCCCGGCCGGGAATCAGCCCCAGCATTTT.

This clone showed up just once. The chain is built from TRBV5-1 and TRBJ1-1; tentative D call: TRBD1 (5 bases). This CDR3 region has 15 residues. Germline CDR1 reads SGHRS; CDR2 reads YFSETQ. Between the trimmed V and J ends, which lost 1 base and 0 bases, there was a span of 10 bases. The CDR3 sequence is CASSLNGGMNTEAFF. In DNA, the CDR3 is TGCGCCAGCAGCTTGAACGGGGGTATGAACACTGAAGCTTTCTTT.

Note on this clone: This sample also contains other DNA sequences that code for the same CDR3. V gene TRBV2 combines with J gene TRBJ1-1; D unresolved. The CDR3 spans 15 residues. Trimming took 2 bases from V and 0 from J, leaving 10 bases between them. Per the germline V gene, CDR1 is SNHLY and CDR2 is FYNNEI. CDR3 sequence reads: CASSELVALNTEAFF. CDR3 nucleotide sequence: TGTGCCAGCAGTGAATTGGTGGCTTTGAACACTGAAGCTTTCTTT.

On this clone itself: At the DNA level, this CDR3 is encoded by other sequences in the same sample as well. This chain connects TRBV12-5 to TRBJ1-2; 8 bases are a match to TRBD1. There are 14 residues in the CDR3. The germline CDR1 and CDR2 sequences are LGHNT and FRNRAP. J gave up 1 base and V 4 bases, and 2 bases lay outside the gene matches. Here the CDR3 reads CASGSGQVNYGYTF. The CDR3, as DNA: TGTGCTAGTGGTTCGGGACAGGTTAACTATGGCTACACCTTC. The variable domain in full, with the rest retrieved from reference TRBV12-5 and TRBJ1-2, is DARVTQTPRHKVTEMGQEVTMRCQPILGHNTVFWYRQTMMQGLELLAYFRNRAPLDDSGMPKDRFSAEMPDATLATLKIQPSEPRDSAVYFCASGSGQVNYGYTFGSGTRLTVV.